The text below deals with one T cell receptor (beta chain). Authors' methods: Scientists estimated how many nucleated cells there were by amplifying reference gene primers. Sequenced by immunoSEQ multiplex PCR; TCRdb stores in-frame clones only, minus some. V and J calls and clone size follow that table, whereas D and trimming were derived from the DNA. The profile covers 140,000 or so clones, with 75% to 90% appearing a single time and around 3.3% taken by the ten largest. This record comes from a study of blood T cell repertoires in COVID-19. Turning to the study itself: Samples of COVID-19 (acute and convalescent) were obtained from the United States, Italy and Spain. Sources were T cells, B-cell-depleted T cells, or PBMCs; the material itself was cDNA or gDNA.

CDR1 SGHRS and CDR2 YFSETQ come from the germline V gene. V lost 0 bases, J lost 6 bases, and 12 bases lay in between. The CDR3 covers 14 residues. Source material: peripheral blood. This TCR derives from a woman aged 55-70 years with active COVID-19. The genes are TRBV5-1 and TRBJ1-1; no definite D call. CDR3 sequence reads: CASSLDPGVAEAFF. The CDR3 region has the DNA TGCGCCAGCAGCTTGGACCCGGGAGTGGCTGAAGCTTTCTTT.